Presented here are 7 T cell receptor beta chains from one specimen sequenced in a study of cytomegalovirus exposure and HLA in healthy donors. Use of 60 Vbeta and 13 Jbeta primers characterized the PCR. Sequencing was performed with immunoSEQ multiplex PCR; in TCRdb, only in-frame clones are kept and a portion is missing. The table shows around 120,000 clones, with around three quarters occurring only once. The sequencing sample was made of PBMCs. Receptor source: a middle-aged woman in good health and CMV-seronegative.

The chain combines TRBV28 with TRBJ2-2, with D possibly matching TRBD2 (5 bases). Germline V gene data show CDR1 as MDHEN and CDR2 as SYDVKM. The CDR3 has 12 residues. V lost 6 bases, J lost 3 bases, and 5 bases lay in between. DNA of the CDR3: TGTGCCAGCAGGGGAGACACCGGGGAGCTGTTTTTT. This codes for CASRGDTGELFF.

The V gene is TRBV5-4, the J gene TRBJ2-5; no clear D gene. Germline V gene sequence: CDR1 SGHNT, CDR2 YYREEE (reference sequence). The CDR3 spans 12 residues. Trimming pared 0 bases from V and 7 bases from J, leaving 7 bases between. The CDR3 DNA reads TGTGCCAGCAGCTTGGCCTCCGGGACCCAGTACTTC. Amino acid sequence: CASSLASGTQYF.

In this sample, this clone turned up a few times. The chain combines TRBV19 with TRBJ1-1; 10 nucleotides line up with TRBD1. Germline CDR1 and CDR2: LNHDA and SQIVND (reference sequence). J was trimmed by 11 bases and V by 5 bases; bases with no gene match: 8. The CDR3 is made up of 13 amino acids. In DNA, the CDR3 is TGTGCCAGTAGTCCCGACAGGGGGCTTGCGGCTTTCTTT. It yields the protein CASSPDRGLAAFF.

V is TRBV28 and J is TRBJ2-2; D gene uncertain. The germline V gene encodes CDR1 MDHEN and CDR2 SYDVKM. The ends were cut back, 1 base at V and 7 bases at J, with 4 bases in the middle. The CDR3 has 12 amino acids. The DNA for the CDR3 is TGTGCCAGCAGTTTATCGGTCGGGGAGCTGTTTTTT. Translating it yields CASSLSVGELFF.

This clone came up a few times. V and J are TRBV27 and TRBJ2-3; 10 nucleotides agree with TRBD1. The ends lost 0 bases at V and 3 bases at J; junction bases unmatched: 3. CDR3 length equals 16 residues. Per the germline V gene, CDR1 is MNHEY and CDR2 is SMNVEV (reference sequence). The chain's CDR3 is CASSLSGTGATDTQYF. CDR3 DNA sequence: TGTGCCAGCAGTTTATCAGGGACAGGGGCGACAGATACGCAGTATTTT.

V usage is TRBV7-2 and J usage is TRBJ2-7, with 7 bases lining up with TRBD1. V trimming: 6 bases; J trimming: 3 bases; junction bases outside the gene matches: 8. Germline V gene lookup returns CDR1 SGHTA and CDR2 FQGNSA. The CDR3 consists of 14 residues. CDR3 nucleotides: TGTGCCAGCAGGAGGGACAGAAATTTCTACGAGCAGTACTTC. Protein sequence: CASRRDRNFYEQYF.

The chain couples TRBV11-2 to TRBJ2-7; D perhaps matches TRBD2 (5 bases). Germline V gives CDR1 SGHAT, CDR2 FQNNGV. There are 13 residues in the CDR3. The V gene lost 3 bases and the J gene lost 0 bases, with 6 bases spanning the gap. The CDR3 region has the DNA TGTGCCAGCAGCTTTACTAGCTCCTACGAGCAGTACTTC. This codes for CASSFTSSYEQYF.